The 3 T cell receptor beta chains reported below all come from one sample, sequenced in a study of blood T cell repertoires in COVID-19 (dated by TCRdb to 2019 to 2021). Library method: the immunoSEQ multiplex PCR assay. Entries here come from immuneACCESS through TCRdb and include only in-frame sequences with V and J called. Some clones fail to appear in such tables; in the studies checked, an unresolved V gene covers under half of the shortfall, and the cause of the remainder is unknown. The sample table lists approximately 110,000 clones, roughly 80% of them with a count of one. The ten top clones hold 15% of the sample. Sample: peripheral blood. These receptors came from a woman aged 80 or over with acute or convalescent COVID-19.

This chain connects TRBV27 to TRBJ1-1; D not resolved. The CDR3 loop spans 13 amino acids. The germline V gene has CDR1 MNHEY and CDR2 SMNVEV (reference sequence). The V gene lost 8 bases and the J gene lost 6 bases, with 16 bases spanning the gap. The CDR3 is CASGGRETAEAFF. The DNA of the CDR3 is TGTGCCAGCGGAGGGAGGGAAACGGCTGAAGCTTTCTTT.

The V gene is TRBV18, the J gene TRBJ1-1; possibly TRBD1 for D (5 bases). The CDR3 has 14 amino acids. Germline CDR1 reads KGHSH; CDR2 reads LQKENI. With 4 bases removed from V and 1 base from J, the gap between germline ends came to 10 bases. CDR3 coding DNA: TGTGCCAGCTCACAACAGGCCTGGAACACTGAAGCTTTCTTT. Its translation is CASSQQAWNTEAFF.

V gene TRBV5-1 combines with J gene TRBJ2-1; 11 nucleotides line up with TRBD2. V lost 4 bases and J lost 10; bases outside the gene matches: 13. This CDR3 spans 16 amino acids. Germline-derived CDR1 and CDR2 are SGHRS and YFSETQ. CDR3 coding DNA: TGCGCCAGCAGCCGCTTCCTAGCGGGAGGTGCCTTAGAGCAGTTCTTC. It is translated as CASSRFLAGGALEQFF.